The 2 T cell receptor beta chains below were found in one sample sequenced in a study of post-analysis software for immune sequencing data. General study results and limits: Patients carried a few TRBV segments more frequently than controls did, and TRBV5-6, TRBV5-1 and TRBV20-1 were among them.

Their antigen targets remain unknown. Unique molecular identifiers were built into the TCR beta cDNA libraries. From the PCR reads, TCRdb called clonotypes with MiXCR, one entry per CDR3 protein. Altogether some 260,000 distinct CDR3 sequences are present, approximately 34% being singletons, with the ten largest covering around 4.7%. The sequenced sample consisted of blood. These receptors originate from a girl aged 5-17 years with multiple sclerosis.

This clonotype was seen many times. V is TRBV11-2 and J is TRBJ2-1; 11 bases map to TRBD1. CDR3 length: 18 residues. The germline V gene has CDR1 SGHAT and CDR2 FQNNGV. V trimming: 1 base; J trimming: 3 bases; junction bases outside the gene matches: 8. This chain's CDR3 is CASSLGGQGVAYYNEQFF. CDR3 nucleotides: TGTGCCAGCAGCTTAGGGGGACAGGGGGTCGCCTACTACAATGAGCAGTTCTTC.

This clonotype was detected many times. The chain has TRBV10-3 and TRBJ1-5; D ambiguous. V was cut by 11 bases and J by 15 bases, with 14 bases left in between. This CDR3 contains 9 residues. Per the germline V gene, CDR1 is ENHRY and CDR2 is SYGVKD. As DNA, the CDR3 is TGTGCCCCCAGACTCGGTTGGCATTTT. Protein sequence: CAPRLGWHF.